The source of this TCR beta chain is a study of cytomegalovirus exposure and HLA in healthy donors. Here immunoSEQ multiplex PCR was the method, and the copy in TCRdb shows in-frame clones only, minus some. The table shows 170,000 or so clones, with 85% occurring only once. The table lists this clone with a few counts. The clonotype was recovered from a man younger than 35 in good health and CMV-seropositive. Sequenced sample: PBMCs.

CDR3 coding DNA: TGTGCCAGCAGGGGGCCGACAGGGAGCGTCTACAATGAGCAGTTCTTC. Translating it yields CASRGPTGSVYNEQFF. The chain has TRBV28 and TRBJ2-1, with 7 bases that match TRBD1. CDR3 size: 16 residues. Germline CDR1 reads MDHEN; CDR2 reads SYDVKM. After removal of 6 bases from V and 3 bases from J, the junction contained 11 bases not matched to a gene.